Listed here are 17 T cell receptor beta chains from one sample, sequenced in a study of blood T cells in healthy people across ages. With a J-beta primer mix and a sample-barcoded 5' primer, a second PCR ran roughly 6 to 11 cycles. TCRdb used MiXCR to reprocess the 5' RACE reads, holding one entry per CDR3 protein. The sample records 850,000 to 1,100,000 distinct CDR3 sequences, around two fifths being singletons. Source material: blood. Source of these receptors: a man in his late teens or twenties in good health.

This clonotype was counted between two and nine times. J is TRBJ2-4 and V is TRBV7-9, with a possible D match to TRBD2 (5 bases). The closer fit of TRBJ2-7 to the DNA end suggests the J call may be wrong. Germline V gives CDR1 SEHNR, CDR2 FQNEAQ (reference sequence). CDR3 length: 17 residues. CDR3 residues: CASSLAIRGNEIYEQYF. The DNA of the CDR3 is TGTGCCAGCAGCTTAGCAATTCGGGGTAATGAAATCTACGAGCAGTACTTC.

The V and J genes are TRBV10-3 and TRBJ2-6; D is undetermined. With 1 base removed from V and 0 bases from J, the gap between germline ends came to 1 base. Germline V gene lookup returns CDR1 ENHRY and CDR2 SYGVKD. This CDR3 contains 14 residues. This CDR3 is CAISEYSGANVLTF. In DNA, the CDR3 is TGTGCCATCAGTGAGTACTCTGGGGCCAACGTCCTGACTTTC.

Notes on this clonotype: At one of its ends the junction is not consistent with the germline gene, which may arise from a read error. The chain carries TRBV9 and TRBJ2-1; the D gene is possibly TRBD1 (6 bases). The CDR3 sequence is 16 residues long. Germline V gene sequence: CDR1 SGDLS, CDR2 YYNGEE. Here the CDR3 DNA reads TGTGCCAGCAGCGTAGGACAGGAAAGCTCCCACAATGAGCAGTTCTTC. This encodes CASSVGQESSHNEQFF.

The V and J genes are TRBV27 and TRBJ1-6; D gene uncertain. CDR3 length: 14 amino acids. Germline V CDR1 and CDR2: MNHEY, SMNVEV (reference sequence). Deletions cut 4 bases from V and 7 bases from J, with 11 bases between. CDR3: CASSSTLRNSPLHF. For the CDR3, the DNA is TGTGCCAGCAGTTCTACATTGAGGAATTCACCCCTCCACTTT.

This chain connects TRBV5-1 to TRBJ1-1; D gene uncertain. Germline assignment: CDR1 SGHRS and CDR2 YFSETQ. The CDR3 is 13 residues long. V lost 0 bases and J lost 4, with 7 bases in between. The CDR3 DNA follows: TGCGCCAGCAGCTTGGCAGAAATCACTGAAGCTTTCTTT. The encoded protein is CASSLAEITEAFF.

This clonotype has at least ten counts. The chain employs TRBV20-1 and TRBJ2-3; possibly TRBD1 for D (5 bases). The germline CDR1 and CDR2 sequences are DFQATT and SNEGSKA (reference sequence). Trimming shortened V by 0 bases and J by 2 bases, and 9 bases separated the two germline ends. This CDR3 comprises 14 residues. CDR3: CSARDRASTDTQYF. The CDR3 bases are TGCAGTGCTAGAGACAGGGCGTCCACAGATACGCAGTATTTT.

This clonotype has a handful of counts. This rearrangement joins TRBV28 to TRBJ2-1; possible D gene TRBD2, 6 bases. The germline V and J ends were trimmed by 6 bases and 7 bases, with 10 bases remaining between them. The CDR3 covers 12 residues. CDR1 and CDR2 (germline): MDHEN, SYDVKM. The CDR3 is CASRQGGNEQFF. DNA for the CDR3: TGTGCCAGCAGACAAGGAGGGAATGAGCAGTTCTTC. Complete variable domain (other parts from reference TRBV28 and TRBJ2-1): DVKVTQSSRYLVKRTGEKVFLECVQDMDHENMFWYRQDPGLGLRLIYFSYDVKMKEKGDIPEGYSVSREKKERFSLILESASTNQTSMYLCASRQGGNEQFFGPGTRLTVL.

This clonotype came up a few times. DNA of the CDR3: TGCGCCAGCAGCCAAGTGTCAGTTTCTAACTATGGCTACACCTTC. It codes for CASSQVSVSNYGYTF. The rearrangement joins TRBV4-3 to TRBJ1-2; D remains ambiguous. CDR1 and CDR2 from the germline V gene are LGHNA and YSLEER. This CDR3 is built from 15 residues. V lost 1 base to trimming and J lost 0 bases, with 9 bases between them.

As for this clonotype: Germline and junction disagree at one end, which may indicate a read error. The V and J genes are TRBV7-2 and TRBJ2-1; the D gene is possibly TRBD1 (5 bases). Per the germline V gene, CDR1 is SGHTA and CDR2 is FQGNSA. The CDR3 consists of 14 residues. CDR3 DNA: TGTGCCAGCAGCCAGGACATCTCCAACAATGAGCAGTTCTTC. Protein sequence: CASSQDISNNEQFF. The full variable domain, with the rest looked up from reference TRBV7-2 and TRBJ2-1, is GAGVSQSPSNKVTEKGKDVELRCDPISGHTALYWYRQSLGQGLEFLIYFQGNSAPDKSGLPSDRFSAERTGGSVSTLTIQRTQQEDSAVYLCASSQDISNNEQFFGPGTRLTVL.

The CDR3 loop reads CSARDRTMGGGGYTF. The CDR3 nucleotides read TGCAGTGCTAGAGATAGGACGATGGGCGGGGGTGGCTACACCTTC. The V and J genes are TRBV20-1 and TRBJ1-2; D is possibly TRBD1 (5 bases). CDR1 is DFQATT and CDR2 is SNEGSKA in the germline V gene (reference sequence). The CDR3 has 15 residues. V was trimmed by 0 bases and J by 7 bases, leaving 18 bases between them.

The genes are TRBV12-3 or TRBV12-4 and TRBJ2-7; D not resolved. V was pared by 6 bases and J by 3 bases, with 6 bases between. The CDR3 totals 11 residues. DNA for the CDR3: TGTGCCAGCAGACTCCACTACGAGCAGTACTTC. This encodes CASRLHYEQYF.

This chain links TRBV5-1 with TRBJ2-3; D is perhaps TRBD1 (6 bases). Trimming took off 9 bases at V and 2 bases at J, with 16 bases between the two ends. Germline V gene lookup returns CDR1 SGHRS and CDR2 YFSETQ. This CDR3 has 14 residues. The CDR3, as DNA: TGCGCCACCTATCCGGGACAAAACACAGATACGCAGTATTTT. Residues: CATYPGQNTDTQYF.

J is TRBJ2-7 and V is TRBV13; D remains ambiguous. Germline V gene lookup returns CDR1 PRHDT and CDR2 FYEKMQ (reference sequence). V gave up 1 base and J gave up 7 bases, with 11 bases separating them. The CDR3 runs 13 residues. The CDR3 reads CASSLEVGNEQYF. As DNA, the CDR3 is TGTGCCAGCAGCTTAGAAGTCGGCAATGAGCAGTACTTC.

The V gene is TRBV18, the J gene TRBJ2-1; D is possibly TRBD1 (6 bases). This CDR3 is built from 15 residues. CDR1 and CDR2 from the germline V gene are KGHSH and LQKENI. Trimming cost V 5 bases and J 2 bases, with 13 bases left between them. The CDR3 DNA is TGTGCCAGCTCAACTCGGGACACGACCTACAATGAGCAGTTCTTC. Translating gives CASSTRDTTYNEQFF.

This chain links TRBV28 with TRBJ2-4, with D perhaps being TRBD1 or TRBD2 (5 bases each). This CDR3 spans 14 amino acids. CDR1 is MDHEN, CDR2 SYDVKM, per germline. V was cut by 2 bases and J by 14 bases, with 19 bases left in between. CDR3 in DNA: TGTGCCAGCAGTTTACGGGGCCTGCAAAACCACGAGTACTTC. It is translated as CASSLRGLQNHEYF.

V usage is TRBV4-3 and J usage is TRBJ2-3; D is uncertain. Per germline, CDR1 LGHNA and CDR2 YSLEER. This CDR3 is 13 amino acids long. V lost 3 bases, J lost 4 bases, and 8 bases lay in between. For the CDR3, the DNA is TGCGCCAGCAGCCATTTTGGCGCAGATACGCAGTATTTT. Its protein product is CASSHFGADTQYF.

In this sample, this clonotype turned up a few times. This chain joins TRBV12-3 or TRBV12-4 and TRBJ2-5; possible D gene TRBD1, 5 bases. Trimming removed 6 bases at V and 3 bases at J, with 11 bases between. The CDR3 has 13 residues. The CDR3 region has the DNA TGTGCCAGCAGCAGGGCAGGCGAAGAGACCCAGTACTTC. Translated, it gives CASSRAGEETQYF.